The 22 T cell receptor beta chains below were found in one sample sequenced in a study of T cell responses to AZD1222 COVID-19 vaccine. Using immunoSEQ multiplex PCR, the repertoire was profiled, and TCRdb retains in-frame clones only, with some absent. The sample lists around 100,000 clones, 70% to 90% occurring once. This sample comprised peripheral blood, obtained on day 0 of AZD1222 vaccination. Receptors were obtained from an adult in good health.

V gene TRBV10-1 combines with J gene TRBJ1-2; D remains unclear. V shed 3 bases and J shed 3 bases, with 2 bases lying between them. This CDR3 has 11 amino acids. Germline loops: CDR1 WNHNN, CDR2 SYGVQD (reference sequence). The CDR3 DNA reads as TGCGCCAGCAGTGATGACTATGGCTACACCTTC. This sequence encodes CASSDDYGYTF.

With respect to this clone: Other DNA sequences within the sample encode an identical CDR3. The V and J genes are TRBV18 and TRBJ1-2; D perhaps matches TRBD1 (5 bases). Trimming took off 3 bases at V and 2 bases at J, with 10 bases between the two ends. Per germline, CDR1 KGHSH and CDR2 LQKENI. This CDR3 region has 14 residues. CDR3 region: CASSPGTENYGYTF. DNA for the CDR3: TGTGCCAGCTCACCGGGGACCGAAAACTATGGCTACACCTTC.

The chain combines TRBV20-1 with TRBJ1-2; D gene unclear. The germline V and J ends were trimmed by 1 base and 5 bases, with 5 bases remaining between them. CDR3 size: 11 residues. CDR1 is DFQATT and CDR2 is SNEGSKA in the germline V gene (reference sequence). The CDR3 reads CSARADYGYTF. CDR3 in DNA: TGCAGTGCTAGAGCCGATTATGGCTACACCTTC.

The V call is TRBV2, the J call TRBJ1-5; a weak D match, TRBD1 (5 bases). The CDR3 has 15 residues. CDR1 and CDR2 from the germline V gene are SNHLY and FYNNEI. With 10 bases removed from V and 2 bases from J, the gap between germline ends came to 18 bases. In DNA form, the CDR3 reads TGTGCCACCTCCGGGGCATCTCGGGGCAATCAGCCCCAGCATTTT. Protein product: CATSGASRGNQPQHF.

This clone occurred once. The chain employs TRBV7-3 and TRBJ2-2, with 10 bases that match TRBD1. CDR1 and CDR2 from the germline V gene are SGHTA and FQGTGA. The CDR3 contains 17 residues. Unmatched junction bases numbered 14, after V lost 5 bases and J lost 8 bases. The CDR3 loop reads CASSQYYGTGAYGELFF. The CDR3, as DNA: TGTGCCAGCAGCCAGTATTATGGGACAGGGGCCTATGGGGAGCTGTTTTTT.

This clone was counted a single time. One junction end disagrees with the germline gene, perhaps due to a read error. The genes are TRBV7-7 and TRBJ2-2; no clear D. The CDR3 consists of 15 residues. CDR1 and CDR2 (germline): SSHAT, FNYEAQ (reference sequence). CDR3 residues: CASSSQLLEAGELFF. The CDR3 DNA reads TGTGCTAGCAGCTCTCAACTTTTAGAGGCCGGGGAGCTGTTTTTT.

The rearrangement uses TRBV20-1 and TRBJ2-3, with 7 bases that match TRBD2. CDR1 is DFQATT, CDR2 SNEGSKA, per germline (reference sequence). The CDR3 has 11 amino acids. V shed 6 bases, J shed 11 bases, and the junction held 8 bases outside the gene matches. CDR3 coding DNA: TGCAGTGCCCCAGTGGGCGGGGGGCAGTATTTT. Encoded protein: CSAPVGGGQYF.

The chain employs TRBV2 and TRBJ2-7; D is perhaps TRBD1 (6 bases). Trimming removed 2 bases from V and 2 bases from J, with 10 bases in between. Germline lookup yields CDR1 SNHLY and CDR2 FYNNEI. The CDR3 spans 14 residues. The CDR3 nucleotides read TGTGCCAGCAGTGAATGGACAGTTACCTACGAGCAGTACTTC. Translated: CASSEWTVTYEQYF.

The CDR3 spells CASLGGLSYNEQFF. The CDR3 DNA sequence: TGTGCCAGCTTGGGCGGCCTCTCCTACAATGAGCAGTTCTTC. The chain employs TRBV5-6 and TRBJ2-1; D is undetermined. The V end was cut by 7 bases, the J end by 0 bases, with 11 bases between. The germline CDR1 and CDR2 sequences are SGHDT and YYEEEE. The CDR3 length is 14 residues.

The V call is TRBV6-4, the J call TRBJ2-3, with 9 bases matching TRBD1. Trimming at V came to 2 bases and at J to 6 bases, leaving 6 bases not matched to a gene. CDR1 is MRHNA, CDR2 SNTAGT, per germline. CDR3 length: 15 residues. CDR3 DNA: TGTGCCAGCAGTGACATGACAGGGGGTAGGGATACGCAGTATTTT. Protein sequence: CASSDMTGGRDTQYF.

The gene calls are TRBV3-1 (or the pseudogene TRBV3-2) and TRBJ1-4; no clear D gene. This CDR3 is built from 11 residues. Trimming removed 0 bases at V and 9 bases at J, with 2 bases between. Per the germline V gene, CDR1 is LGHDT and CDR2 is YNNKEL (reference sequence). Here the CDR3 reads CASSQDKKLFF. CDR3 DNA sequence: TGTGCCAGCAGCCAAGATAAAAAACTGTTTTTT.

This clone occurred once. V usage is TRBV27 and J usage is TRBJ2-1; 8 positions agree with TRBD2. The CDR3 is made up of 15 amino acids. In germline, CDR1 is MNHEY, CDR2 SMNVEV (reference sequence). V was clipped by 8 bases and J by 0 bases; unmatched bases: 6. CDR3 region: CASVAGGPSYNEQFF. The CDR3 nucleotides read TGTGCCAGCGTCGCGGGGGGACCCTCCTACAATGAGCAGTTCTTC.

J is TRBJ2-1 and V is TRBV20-1; no clear D gene. Per the germline V gene, CDR1 is DFQATT and CDR2 is SNEGSKA (reference sequence). The CDR3 extends over 11 amino acids. The V gene lost 3 bases and the J gene lost 5 bases, with 5 bases spanning the gap. CDR3 nucleotides: TGCAGTGCTAGGGCAGACAATGAGCAGTTCTTC. Encoded protein: CSARADNEQFF.

The CDR3 loop reads CASSESGLTSNEQFF. The CDR3 bases are TGTGCCAGCAGCGAAAGCGGACTGACGTCAAATGAGCAGTTCTTC. The chain couples TRBV11-2 to TRBJ2-1, with TRBD2 as a possible D gene (5 bases). Trimming removed 5 bases at V and 7 bases at J, with 18 bases between. CDR1 is SGHAT, CDR2 FQNNGV, per germline. CDR3 length: 15 residues.

This rearrangement joins TRBV7-9 to TRBJ2-6; no firm D call. The CDR3 extends over 19 amino acids. Germline V gene sequence: CDR1 SEHNR, CDR2 FQNEAQ (reference sequence). Trimming removed 3 bases at V and 1 base at J, with 19 bases between. CDR3 coding DNA: TGTGCCAGCAGCTTCCCACGTCCCGGTGGTGATTCTGGGGCCAACGTCCTGACTTTC. It is translated as CASSFPRPGGDSGANVLTF.

CDR3 sequence reads: CAHAVGSTDTQYF. The CDR3 DNA sequence: TGTGCCCACGCTGTCGGGAGTACAGATACGCAGTATTTT. The rearrangement joins TRBV30 to TRBJ2-3, with D possibly matching TRBD2 (6 bases). Per the germline V gene, CDR1 is GTSNPN and CDR2 is SVGIG (reference sequence). V lost 8 bases to trimming and J lost 3 bases, with 15 bases between them. This CDR3 spans 13 amino acids.

The chain combines TRBV25-1 with TRBJ2-4; D not resolved. The V end was cut by 3 bases, the J end by 8 bases, with 8 bases between. This CDR3 spans 12 amino acids. Germline CDR1 MGHDK, CDR2 SYGVNS. In DNA form, the CDR3 reads TGTGCCAGCAGTGATCGGGCGGACATTCAGTACTTC. Residues: CASSDRADIQYF. Drawing the rest from reference TRBV25-1 and TRBJ2-4, the complete variable domain is EADIYQTPRYLVIGTGKKITLECSQTMGHDKMYWYQQDPGMELHLIHYSYGVNSTEKGDLSSESTVSRIRTEHFPLTLESARPSHTSQYLCASSDRADIQYFGAGTRLSVL.

The rearrangement links TRBV6-4 to TRBJ1-6; D ambiguous. Germline CDR1 and CDR2: MRHNA and SNTAGT. The CDR3 has 16 residues. V lost 4 bases and J 5 bases, leaving 15 bases between the germline ends. CDR3 DNA: TGTGCCAGCAGTGCCCCCGGCAGTATTCATAATTCACCCCTCCACTTT. Translated: CASSAPGSIHNSPLHF.

This clone appeared a few times. V gene TRBV2 combines with J gene TRBJ2-4; no reliable D call. V lost 8 bases and J lost 3, with 11 bases in between. The CDR3 covers 13 residues. Germline V gene lookup returns CDR1 SNHLY and CDR2 FYNNEI. The CDR3 is CASQVVGKNIQYF. The CDR3 nucleotides are TGTGCCAGCCAGGTAGTGGGCAAAAACATTCAGTACTTC.

This clone has a handful of counts. CDR3 loop: CASSFGQARNTEAFF. DNA for the CDR3: TGCGCCAGCAGCTTTGGACAGGCTAGAAACACTGAAGCTTTCTTT. The chain couples TRBV5-1 to TRBJ1-1; 7 nucleotides align to TRBD1. This CDR3 is 15 amino acids long. After removal of 2 bases from V and 2 bases from J, the junction contained 6 bases not matched to a gene. Per the germline V gene, CDR1 is SGHRS and CDR2 is YFSETQ.

The gene calls are TRBV6-6 and TRBJ1-3, with D possibly matching TRBD1 (5 bases). Germline V gene lookup returns CDR1 MNHNY and CDR2 SVGAGI (reference sequence). CDR3 length: 14 residues. With 6 bases removed from V and 0 bases from J, the gap between germline ends came to 9 bases. The CDR3 bases are TGTGCCAGCAGATCCGACAGCTCTGGAAACACCATATATTTT. Its translation is CASRSDSSGNTIYF.

The chain joins TRBV18 to TRBJ2-7; the match to TRBD1 covers 7 bases. Trimming took 6 bases from V and 4 from J; bases not matched to a gene: 9. This CDR3 is built from 14 residues. Germline CDR1 KGHSH, CDR2 LQKENI. The CDR3 here is CASSPGTGAYEQYF. CDR3 DNA: TGTGCCAGCTCGCCGGGAACAGGGGCATACGAGCAGTACTTC.